The sequence of this T cell receptor beta chain was determined in a study of blood T cell repertoires in COVID-19. Study in general: Specimens from acute and convalescent COVID-19 originated in the United States, Italy and Spain.

Sequencing was performed with immunoSEQ multiplex PCR; in TCRdb, only in-frame clones are kept and a portion is missing. The table includes 150,000 to 200,000 clones, less than 85% detected once. CDR3 length equals 16 residues. Looked up from germline, CDR1 is SGDLS and CDR2 is YYNGEE. The germline V and J ends were trimmed by 0 bases and 3 bases, with 15 bases remaining between them. The receptor was derived from a human donor with acute or convalescent COVID-19. The donor label of this sample is uncertain. The V and J genes are TRBV9 and TRBJ1-2; the D gene is possibly TRBD1 (6 bases). Sequenced input: peripheral blood. The CDR3: CASSVAGWAGDYGYTF. The CDR3, as DNA: TGTGCCAGCAGCGTAGCCGGGTGGGCAGGGGACTATGGCTACACCTTC.